Shown below are 20 T cell receptor beta chains from a single sample sequenced in a study of blood T cell repertoires in COVID-19. Using immunoSEQ multiplex PCR, the repertoire was profiled, and TCRdb retains in-frame clones only, with some absent. The table records 87,000 or so clones, around 86% of them present only once. The material sequenced was peripheral blood. These receptors were collected from a woman older than 75 with acute or convalescent COVID-19.

The chain has TRBV5-1 and TRBJ2-7; D might be TRBD2 (6 bases). V lost 5 bases to trimming and J lost 6 bases, with 12 bases between them. CDR1 is SGHRS, CDR2 YFSETQ, per germline. The CDR3 consists of 12 residues. This chain's CDR3 is CASRRETAEQYF. Written as DNA, the CDR3 is TGCGCCAGCAGACGGGAGACCGCCGAGCAGTACTTC.

The genes are TRBV9 and TRBJ1-1, with a possible D match to TRBD1 (6 bases). V was clipped by 4 bases and J by 2 bases, with 9 bases between them. Germline V lookup: CDR1 SGDLS, CDR2 YYNGEE. This CDR3 is 13 amino acids long. DNA for the CDR3: TGTGCCAGCAGCTGGACAGTAAACACTGAAGCTTTCTTT. It encodes CASSWTVNTEAFF.

This clone showed up just once. The rearrangement joins TRBV4-1 to TRBJ2-2, with a tentative D call TRBD2 (5 bases). The V and J ends lost 0 bases and 7 bases respectively, with 12 bases between them. This CDR3 is 15 amino acids long. CDR1 and CDR2 (germline): MGHRA, YSYEKL. CDR3 coding DNA: TGCGCCAGCAGCCAAGAAGGGCAAGGAGGCGGGGAGCTGTTTTTT. Its translation is CASSQEGQGGGELFF.

This chain uses TRBV6-6 with TRBJ1-1; D uncertain. The CDR3 is 13 amino acids. CDR1 is MNHNY and CDR2 is SVGAGI in the germline V gene (reference sequence). Trimming removed 5 bases at V and 4 bases at J, with 11 bases between. CDR3 amino acids: CASSSPRGTEAFF. Written as DNA, the CDR3 is TGTGCCAGCAGTAGCCCGCGGGGCACTGAAGCTTTCTTT.

The chain recombines TRBV7-9 with TRBJ1-3, with 7 nucleotides matching TRBD1. Germline V gene lookup returns CDR1 SEHNR and CDR2 FQNEAQ (reference sequence). Unmatched junction bases numbered 9, after V lost 5 bases and J lost 2 bases. The CDR3 runs 16 residues. CDR3 sequence reads: CASSRRDRVTGNTIYF. In nucleotides, the CDR3 is TGTGCCAGCAGCCGCCGAGACAGGGTCACTGGAAACACCATATATTTT. Filled out from reference TRBV7-9 and TRBJ1-3, the complete variable domain reads DTGVSQNPRHKITKRGQNVTFRCDPISEHNRLYWYRQTLGQGPEFLTYFQNEAQLEKSRLLSDRFSAERPKGSFSTLEIQRTEQGDSAMYLCASSRRDRVTGNTIYFGEGSWLTVV.

The J gene is TRBJ1-1, the V gene TRBV19, with 7 bases aligning to TRBD1. Germline V CDR1 and CDR2: LNHDA, SQIVND (reference sequence). CDR3 length: 13 amino acids. With 10 bases clipped from V and 5 bases from J, the junction kept 10 bases outside the gene matches. This CDR3 reads CAKVRQGETEAFF. In nucleotides, the CDR3 is TGTGCCAAAGTCCGACAGGGAGAGACTGAAGCTTTCTTT.

This clone was observed once. The genes are TRBV5-1 and TRBJ2-6; 10 positions agree with TRBD1. The V and J ends lost 4 bases and 0 bases, in that order; junction bases with no gene match: 4. CDR3 length equals 17 residues. Looked up from germline, CDR1 is SGHRS and CDR2 is YFSETQ. CDR3 residues: CASSGDRGDSGANVLTF. The CDR3 DNA follows: TGCGCCAGCAGCGGGGACAGGGGAGACTCTGGGGCCAACGTCCTGACTTTC.

This chain joins TRBV28 and TRBJ2-5; 7 bases fit TRBD1. After removal of 4 bases from V and 2 bases from J, the junction contained 7 bases not matched to a gene. Germline V CDR1 and CDR2: MDHEN, SYDVKM. The CDR3 is 15 residues long. CDR3 sequence reads: CASSSAGTAQETQYF. The DNA for the CDR3 is TGTGCCAGCAGTTCTGCCGGGACAGCACAAGAGACCCAGTACTTC. Based on the CDR3 plus reference TRBV28 and TRBJ2-5, the full variable domain is DVKVTQSSRYLVKRTGEKVFLECVQDMDHENMFWYRQDPGLGLRLIYFSYDVKMKEKGDIPEGYSVSREKKERFSLILESASTNQTSMYLCASSSAGTAQETQYFGPGTRLLVL.

The chain has TRBV6-2 or TRBV6-3 and TRBJ1-5; D unresolved. The length of the CDR3 is 14 residues. Trimming cost V 2 bases and J 6 bases, with 11 bases left between them. Looked up from germline, CDR1 is MNHEY and CDR2 is SVGEGT. DNA of the CDR3: TGTGCCAGCAGTTACGCCGGAGTTGGTCAGCCCCAGCATTTT. Encoded protein: CASSYAGVGQPQHF.

The V call is TRBV5-6, the J call TRBJ2-4, with 8 bases identical to TRBD1. The CDR3 sequence is 17 residues long. V was clipped by 4 bases and J by 0 bases; unmatched bases: 9. Germline V gene data show CDR1 as SGHDT and CDR2 as YYEEEE. CDR3 residues: CASSLVRQGLAKNIQYF. The CDR3 DNA follows: TGTGCCAGCAGCCTCGTCCGACAGGGGTTAGCCAAAAACATTCAGTACTTC.

The chain employs TRBV27 and TRBJ2-7, with D possibly TRBD1 on 5 matching bases. The V end lost 4 bases, the J end lost 4 bases, and 8 bases lay between the germline ends. The CDR3 sequence is 12 residues long. From germline, CDR1 is MNHEY and CDR2 SMNVEV (reference sequence). Written as DNA, the CDR3 is TGTGCCAGCAGTTCCCAGGGATACGAGCAGTACTTC. Its protein is CASSSQGYEQYF.

The rearrangement joins TRBV5-1 to TRBJ2-1; D is uncertain. The CDR3 loop spans 12 amino acids. The germline V gene has CDR1 SGHRS and CDR2 YFSETQ. V was cut by 1 base and J by 9 bases, with 8 bases left in between. The CDR3 loop reads CASSLLLSEQFF. The CDR3 DNA is TGCGCCAGCAGCTTGCTACTAAGTGAGCAGTTCTTC.

The chain uses TRBV4-3 and TRBJ2-3, with 11 bases matching TRBD1. CDR1 and CDR2 from the germline V gene are LGHNA and YSLEER. The CDR3 runs to 19 residues. V trimming: 2 bases; J trimming: 5 bases; junction bases outside the gene matches: 15. Written as DNA, the CDR3 is TGCGCCAGCAGCCAAAGGTTACCGGGACAGGGGGTCAGTAAAGATACGCAGTATTTT. Translated: CASSQRLPGQGVSKDTQYF.

V and J are TRBV10-1 and TRBJ2-3; no firm D call. Germline lookup yields CDR1 WNHNN and CDR2 SYGVQD (reference sequence). This CDR3 is built from 15 residues. The V and J ends lost 3 bases and 4 bases respectively, with 14 bases between them. The CDR3 coding sequence is TGCGCCAGCAGTGACCCGGGTCCTTCCCCAGATACGCAGTATTTT. It encodes CASSDPGPSPDTQYF.

The chain has TRBV11-2 and TRBJ2-2; D is ambiguous. Germline CDR1 reads SGHAT; CDR2 reads FQNNGV. The length of the CDR3 is 16 residues. V was shortened by 6 bases and J by 4 bases, with 18 bases between the two germline ends. The CDR3 DNA follows: TGTGCCAGCAGACCGAGAGATATCCAACTCACCGGGGAGCTGTTTTTT. Residues: CASRPRDIQLTGELFF.

J is TRBJ1-1 and V is TRBV5-1; D may be TRBD1 (5 bases). Germline values: CDR1 SGHRS, CDR2 YFSETQ. There are 12 residues in the CDR3. Trimming shortened V by 0 bases and J by 11 bases, and 11 bases separated the two germline ends. Here the CDR3 reads CASSLVGGAAFF. CDR3 bases: TGCGCCAGCAGCTTGGTTGGAGGGGCTGCTTTCTTT.

The CDR3 nucleotides read TGTGCCAGCAGTGATGGCCAGGAACTCTATGGCTACACCTTC. This encodes CASSDGQELYGYTF. The chain recombines TRBV6-1 with TRBJ1-2; D is ambiguous. The germline CDR1 and CDR2 sequences are MNHNS and SASEGT. This CDR3 is built from 14 residues. The ends were cut back, 3 bases at V and 4 bases at J, with 12 bases in the middle.

The chain joins TRBV5-1 to TRBJ2-1; the match to TRBD2 covers 8 bases. This CDR3 comprises 15 residues. CDR1 and CDR2 (germline): SGHRS, YFSETQ. V lost 1 base to trimming and J lost 5 bases; unmatched junction nucleotides: 5. The CDR3 DNA follows: TGCGCCAGCAGCTTGCGGGAGGGCCACCACAATGAGCAGTTCTTC. Its protein is CASSLREGHHNEQFF.

The V call is TRBV29-1, the J call TRBJ1-4; tentatively, D is TRBD1 (6 bases). Trimming took 7 bases from V and 2 from J, leaving 11 bases between them. This CDR3 has 13 amino acids. Germline V gives CDR1 SQVTM, CDR2 ANQGSEA. CDR3 bases: TGCAGCGCCCATAGGGGGACTAATGAAAAACTGTTTTTT. This gives the protein CSAHRGTNEKLFF.

The J gene is TRBJ1-1, the V gene TRBV10-3; TRBD1 aligns across 11 bases. The CDR3 has 16 residues. V shed 4 bases, J shed 5 bases, and the junction held 9 bases outside the gene matches. Germline V gives CDR1 ENHRY, CDR2 SYGVKD. The CDR3 sequence: CAISARTGGAGTEAFF. CDR3 bases: TGTGCCATCAGTGCGAGGACAGGGGGCGCGGGGACTGAAGCTTTCTTT.